The 16 T cell receptor beta chains given below trace back to one sample, sequenced in a study of blood T cell repertoires in COVID-19 (dated by TCRdb to the early 2020s). The library came from the immunoSEQ multiplex PCR assay. TCRdb took this table from immuneACCESS and kept in-frame rearrangements with V and J called. Such tables lack part of the clones; where checked against another copy, unresolved V genes explain under half of the gap, and the rest is unexplained. The sample contains about 120,000 clones, around nine tenths of them found a single time. About 18% of the sample is held by the ten biggest clonotypes. Material for sequencing was peripheral blood. These receptors were obtained from a human donor with acute or convalescent COVID-19. The donor label of this sample is uncertain.

The rearrangement joins TRBV7-9 to TRBJ1-2; D is possibly TRBD1 (5 bases). The CDR3 has 11 amino acids. Germline assignment: CDR1 SEHNR and CDR2 FQNEAQ (reference sequence). The V and J ends lost 5 bases and 5 bases respectively, with 6 bases between them. The CDR3 DNA reads TGTGCCAGCAGCCGACAGTATGGCTACACCTTC. Encoded protein: CASSRQYGYTF.

The V gene is TRBV7-6, the J gene TRBJ1-3, with D perhaps matching TRBD1 (6 bases). The CDR3 covers 17 residues. Germline V CDR1 and CDR2: SGHVS, FNYEAQ. Trimming stripped 5 bases from V and 0 bases from J, with 17 bases between. The CDR3 sequence is CASSGPGHTISGNTIYF. CDR3 nucleotide sequence: TGTGCCAGCAGCGGTCCGGGACATACTATCTCTGGAAACACCATATATTTT.

The genes are TRBV27 and TRBJ1-1; D remains unclear. This CDR3 spans 13 amino acids. V was trimmed by 5 bases and J by 3 bases, leaving 10 bases between them. Germline values: CDR1 MNHEY, CDR2 SMNVEV (reference sequence). The CDR3 spells CASSGQVDTEAFF. Here the CDR3 DNA reads TGTGCCAGCAGTGGGCAGGTGGACACTGAAGCTTTCTTT.

This sequence joins TRBV3-1 (or the pseudogene TRBV3-2) and TRBJ1-3; D is ambiguous. From germline, CDR1 is LGHDT and CDR2 YNNKEL (reference sequence). The CDR3 spans 13 residues. V dropped 2 bases and J dropped 0 bases, with 2 bases sitting between them. CDR3: CASSQLSGNTIYF. In DNA form, the CDR3 reads TGTGCCAGCAGCCAACTCTCTGGAAACACCATATATTTT.

Only one count was recorded for this clone. The chain joins TRBV19 to TRBJ1-5, with D tentatively TRBD1 (6 bases). This CDR3 spans 16 amino acids. Germline CDR1 reads LNHDA; CDR2 reads SQIVND (reference sequence). The V end lost 1 base, the J end lost 5 bases, and 15 bases lay between the germline ends. As DNA, the CDR3 is TGTGCCAGTAGTATAGCGACCAGGGGCCGATATCAGCCCCAGCATTTT. Translation: CASSIATRGRYQPQHF.

A single count supports this clone. The CDR3 region has the DNA TGTGCCAGCAGCCAAGTACGGAGGGCTTTCTTT. Translation gives CASSQVRRAFF. V usage is TRBV28 and J usage is TRBJ1-1; unclear D gene. V dropped 6 bases and J dropped 11 bases, with 13 bases sitting between them. The CDR3 extends over 11 amino acids. The V gene's germline CDR1 is MDHEN and CDR2 SYDVKM.

The chain couples TRBV7-3 to TRBJ2-2, with 9 bases aligning to TRBD2. The CDR3 has 15 residues. V dropped 4 bases and J dropped 5; count of bases not matched to a gene: 5. The germline V gene encodes CDR1 SGHTA and CDR2 FQGTGA. CDR3 region: CASSYSGRRTGELFF. Here the CDR3 DNA reads TGTGCCAGCAGCTATAGCGGGAGAAGGACCGGGGAGCTGTTTTTT.

The CDR3 is CASGSRSHEQYF. CDR3 sequence (DNA): TGTGCCAGCGGCTCACGGAGCCACGAGCAGTACTTC. V and J are TRBV2 and TRBJ2-7; D call uncertain. This CDR3 is 12 amino acids long. V lost 8 bases, J lost 5 bases, and 13 bases lay in between. Germline V gives CDR1 SNHLY, CDR2 FYNNEI.

This clone was found a few times. The chain links TRBV7-9 to TRBJ1-4; D remains ambiguous. Looked up from germline, CDR1 is SEHNR and CDR2 is FQNEAQ (reference sequence). Trimming took 8 bases from V and 3 from J, leaving 10 bases between them. The CDR3 is 13 residues long. The CDR3 loop is CASRRLSNEKLFF. As DNA, the CDR3 is TGTGCCAGCCGGAGACTGTCTAATGAAAAACTGTTTTTT.

The V call is TRBV14, the J call TRBJ1-3; no firm D call. The CDR3 totals 16 residues. The V and J ends lost 2 bases and 0 bases respectively, with 11 bases between them. Germline CDR1 SGHDN, CDR2 FVKESK. The CDR3 DNA sequence: TGTGCCAGCAGCCAACGTACAGTCAGCTCTGGAAACACCATATATTTT. Its protein product is CASSQRTVSSGNTIYF.

The chain's CDR3 is CAISESQGNQPQHF. For the CDR3, the DNA is TGTGCCATCAGTGAATCGCAGGGGAATCAGCCCCAGCATTTT. The rearrangement uses TRBV10-3 and TRBJ1-5, with D possibly being TRBD1 (6 bases). Per the germline V gene, CDR1 is ENHRY and CDR2 is SYGVKD. The CDR3 covers 14 residues. Trimming stripped 3 bases from V and 4 bases from J, with 10 bases between.

V and J are TRBV3-1 (or the pseudogene TRBV3-2) and TRBJ2-5; 7 bases line up with TRBD2. Germline V lookup: CDR1 LGHDT, CDR2 YNNKEL (reference sequence). The CDR3 runs 17 residues. Losses at the gene ends were 4 bases for V and 5 bases for J; bases not matched to a gene: 16. CDR3 coding DNA: TGTGCCAGCAGCCGTTTCCGGTCTAGCGGCCACGGGGAGACCCAGTACTTC. Its protein is CASSRFRSSGHGETQYF.

The J gene is TRBJ2-7, the V gene TRBV27; 7 positions agree with TRBD2. Germline CDR1 and CDR2: MNHEY and SMNVEV (reference sequence). The CDR3 extends over 14 amino acids. V lost 5 bases to trimming and J lost 1 base; unmatched junction nucleotides: 5. CDR3 sequence: CASSIAGVSYEQYF. CDR3 in DNA: TGTGCCAGCAGTATAGCGGGTGTTTCCTACGAGCAGTACTTC.

The chain is built from TRBV6-1 and TRBJ2-1; TRBD1 is a possible D gene (5 bases). V was clipped by 4 bases and J by 0 bases, with 16 bases between them. The CDR3 is made up of 17 amino acids. Germline loops: CDR1 MNHNS, CDR2 SASEGT. In DNA, the CDR3 is TGTGCCAGCAGTGTACAGGCAACCCCACTCTCCTACAATGAGCAGTTCTTC. Its protein is CASSVQATPLSYNEQFF.

The CDR3 protein is CASSDRGYGYTF. CDR3 sequence (DNA): TGTGCCAGCAGCGACAGGGGTTATGGCTACACCTTC. V usage is TRBV6-2 or TRBV6-3 and J usage is TRBJ1-2; 8 nucleotides align to TRBD1. The V segment lost 6 bases and the J segment 5 bases; nucleotides outside the gene matches: 2. The CDR3 runs to 12 residues. Germline V gene sequence: CDR1 MNHEY, CDR2 SVGEGT.

The chain uses TRBV27 and TRBJ2-5, with TRBD2 matching over 7 bases. Trimming at V came to 2 bases and at J to 0 bases, leaving 12 bases not matched to a gene. Looked up from germline, CDR1 is MNHEY and CDR2 is SMNVEV (reference sequence). The CDR3 length is 18 residues. CDR3 in DNA: TGTGCCAGCAGTTTAAATTTCCTAGCGGTCGTGTACCAAGAGACCCAGTACTTC. As protein: CASSLNFLAVVYQETQYF.